This is a list of T cell receptor beta chains from one sample in a study of T cell responses to AZD1222 COVID-19 vaccine. Measured with immunoSEQ multiplex PCR; TCRdb has only the in-frame clones, and not every one. The sample holds some 110,000 clones, approximately 90% seen once. This sample comprised peripheral blood, obtained 28 days after the second AZD1222 dose. The receptors were sampled from an adult who received the AZD1222 COVID-19 vaccine. Both conserved end residues are part of each CDR3. The D gene is left open where the match is weak. Size values are once, few and many counts, or a class for expanded clones, and some rows have none.

TGCGCCAGCAGTGTAACGCAGGGGGCGCATCTCTATGGCTACACCTTC,CASSVTQGAHLYGYTF,TRBD1,TRBJ1-2,TRBV10-1,NA
TGTGCCAGCAGCCGGGACAGGGAGGTCAATGAGCAGTTCTTC,CASSRDREVNEQFF,TRBD1,TRBJ2-1,TRBV6-5,NA
TGTGCCAGCAAGGGTACTGCTAACTATGGCTACACCTTC,CASKGTANYGYTF,NA,TRBJ1-2,TRBV28,NA
TGTGCCAGCAGGGGAGGATCCGGGAGGAACACCGGGGAGCTGTTTTTT,CASRGGSGRNTGELFF,NA,TRBJ2-2,TRBV5-8,NA
TGTGCCAGCAGTTCGGGGGGTGGTGAGCAGTTCTTC,CASSSGGGEQFF,TRBD2,TRBJ2-1,TRBV6-5,NA
TGTGCCAGCAGTTTATTACAGGGGAGTCAGCCCCAGCATTTT,CASSLLQGSQPQHF,TRBD1,TRBJ1-5,TRBV27,NA
TGTGCCAGCAGCTTGGAACGGAAAAACACTGAAGCTTTCTTT,CASSLERKNTEAFF,NA,TRBJ1-1,TRBV5-8,NA
TGTGCCAGCAGCGTCCACCCCAGGTCCTACAATGAGCAGTTCTTC,CASSVHPRSYNEQFF,NA,TRBJ2-1,TRBV9,once
TGTGCCAGTAGTATTGGGCAGGATTACACTGAAGCTTTCTTT,CASSIGQDYTEAFF,NA,TRBJ1-1,TRBV19,NA
TGTGCCAGCAGGCCACCCCGGGACAGCCCCTACGAGCAGTACTTC,CASRPPRDSPYEQYF,TRBD1,TRBJ2-7,TRBV2,NA
TGTGCCAGCAGGAGTCGACTAGCGGGAGAACAAGAGACCCAGTACTTC,CASRSRLAGEQETQYF,TRBD2,TRBJ2-5,TRBV2,NA
TGTGCCAGCAGCTTAGGATTGTTAGCGGGGGAGGCCAAAAACATTCAGTACTTC,CASSLGLLAGEAKNIQYF,TRBD2,TRBJ2-4,TRBV7-9,NA
TGTGCCAGTAGTACAACAGGGAACTATGGCTACACCTTC,CASSTTGNYGYTF,NA,TRBJ1-2,TRBV19,NA
TGTGCCAGCAGTGACAAGGGACAGGGTCAGAATGGCTACACCTTC,CASSDKGQGQNGYTF,TRBD1,TRBJ1-2,TRBV6-4,few
TGTGCCAGCAGCCACTCGACCGGGAGAAATCAGCCCCAGCATTTT,CASSHSTGRNQPQHF,NA,TRBJ1-5,TRBV7-2,once
TGTGCCAGCAGCCCCAAAGGGACAGGGCTTCAGCCCCAGCATTTT,CASSPKGTGLQPQHF,TRBD1,TRBJ1-5,TRBV7-9,NA
TGTGCCATCAGCTTTACTCGAGGGCTAGGGGCCAACGTCCTGACTTTC,CAISFTRGLGANVLTF,NA,TRBJ2-6,TRBV10-3,NA
TGTGCCAGCCTGGGACAGCTTAATTCACCCCTCCACTTT,CASLGQLNSPLHF,TRBD1,TRBJ1-6,TRBV7-2,NA
TGCAGCGTTGATCGGGGGACGGGTCACACCGGGGAGCTGTTTTTT,CSVDRGTGHTGELFF,NA,TRBJ2-2,TRBV29-1,NA
TGTGCCAGCAGCTTAGTTCCTAGAACTTTCCCCCACGAGCAGTACTTC,CASSLVPRTFPHEQYF,NA,TRBJ2-7,TRBV11-1,NA
TGTGCCAGCAGCCTTTCAGAAGACCGCCCCCAGCATTTT,CASSLSEDRPQHF,NA,TRBJ1-5,TRBV7-9,NA
TGTGCCAGCACCCGGGCCGCGGATTCACCCCTCCACTTT,CASTRAADSPLHF,NA,TRBJ1-6,TRBV5-6,NA
TGCGCCAGCAGCGAGAGATTTACAGATACGCAGTATTTT,CASSERFTDTQYF,NA,TRBJ2-3,TRBV5-1,NA
TGTGCCAGCAGTCTGGACGGCTATGGCTACACCTTC,CASSLDGYGYTF,NA,TRBJ1-2,TRBV6-5,NA
TGTGCCAGTAGTTGGGGCCCTGGAAACACCATATATTTT,CASSWGPGNTIYF,NA,TRBJ1-3,TRBV19,NA
TGTGCCAGCAGCCAAGGAGGTGGCTACACCTTC,CASSQGGGYTF,NA,TRBJ1-2,TRBV3-1/TRBV3-2,NA
TGTGCCAGCAGCAACCAGGGTTATGGGGCCAACGTCCTGACTTTC,CASSNQGYGANVLTF,NA,TRBJ2-6,TRBV6-6,NA
TGTGCCAGCAGTTATTACTACGAGCAGTACTTC,CASSYYYEQYF,NA,TRBJ2-7,TRBV6-6,NA
TGTGCCAGCAGCATTGACAGGTTCTCTGGAAACACCATATATTTT,CASSIDRFSGNTIYF,NA,TRBJ1-3,TRBV5-6,NA
TGCGCCAGCAGCTCCGGGACACTGAACCAAGAGACCCAGTACTTC,CASSSGTLNQETQYF,NA,TRBJ2-5,TRBV5-1,NA
TGTGCCAGCACCAAGAGGGATGAGCAGTTCTTC,CASTKRDEQFF,NA,TRBJ2-1,TRBV6-6,NA
TGTGCCAGCAGCTTTGGGAGGAACCCGGGACAGGGGCTAAATGAGCAGTTCTTC,CASSFGRNPGQGLNEQFF,TRBD1,TRBJ2-1,TRBV5-5,NA
TGTGCCAGCAGCGACAGGTTTATGAACACTGAAGCTTTCTTT,CASSDRFMNTEAFF,NA,TRBJ1-1,TRBV2,NA
TGTGCCAGCGGGGGTAACTCCTACGAGCAGTACTTC,CASGGNSYEQYF,NA,TRBJ2-7,TRBV7-9,NA
TGTGCCAGCAGTTCGCCGGGACTAGCGGGAGGGGTGACGACCTACGAGCAGTACTTC,CASSSPGLAGGVTTYEQYF,TRBD2,TRBJ2-7,TRBV27,NA
TGTGCCAGCAGATTAAAGGCGGGACTAGCAGGCGAGCAGTACTTC,CASRLKAGLAGEQYF,TRBD2,TRBJ2-7,TRBV7-8,NA
TGCGCCAGCAGTCATTCGTTTCGGGGAGACGAGCAGTACTTC,CASSHSFRGDEQYF,NA,TRBJ2-7,TRBV23-1,NA
TGTGCCAGCAGCCCAACCCCCGGGACAGATGGAAACACCATATATTTT,CASSPTPGTDGNTIYF,TRBD1,TRBJ1-3,TRBV9,few
TGTGCCAGTAGTACCACGGACTGGCTGCCCCAGCATTTT,CASSTTDWLPQHF,NA,TRBJ1-5,TRBV19,NA
TGTGCCAGCAGTCCGCGCCCAGGGGGTAGCAATCAGCCCCAGCATTTT,CASSPRPGGSNQPQHF,TRBD1,TRBJ1-5,TRBV27,NA
TGTGCCAGCGGCGAGTTGGCCGGGGAGCTGTTTTTT,CASGELAGELFF,NA,TRBJ2-2,TRBV12-3/TRBV12-4,NA
TGTGCCACCAGCAGAGATAGGATCAGAGGAGAGTCCCAGCATTTT,CATSRDRIRGESQHF,NA,TRBJ1-5,TRBV15,NA
TGTGCCAGCAGTTTAAAACAGGACCAACAACGGTCCTATGGCTACACCTTC,CASSLKQDQQRSYGYTF,NA,TRBJ1-2,TRBV27,NA
TGTGCTAGTGGTCCCGCTGGGGCTAACTATGGCTACACCTTC,CASGPAGANYGYTF,NA,TRBJ1-2,TRBV12-5,NA
TGTGCCAGTAGTATACAGGTTTCTGGAAACACCATATATTTT,CASSIQVSGNTIYF,NA,TRBJ1-3,TRBV19,few
TGTGCCAGCAGCGTTTCCGGGACTTCAAGCGACGAGCAGTACTTC,CASSVSGTSSDEQYF,NA,TRBJ2-7,TRBV9,NA
TGTGCCAGCAGTTACTCGGGGGGCAGTAATGAAAAACTGTTTTTT,CASSYSGGSNEKLFF,NA,TRBJ1-4,TRBV6-5,NA
TGTGCCAGCAGCGTAGTAGGGTCTAGCGTAAGCGAGCAGTACTTC,CASSVVGSSVSEQYF,NA,TRBJ2-7,TRBV9,NA
TGTGCCAGCAGCCTGGGCGGAATGAACACTGAAGCTTTCTTT,CASSLGGMNTEAFF,NA,TRBJ1-1,TRBV6-2/TRBV6-3,once